This record concerns one T cell receptor beta chain sequence. This sample was included in a study of technical replicates of blood from several donors. In germline, CDR1 is LNHDA, CDR2 SQIVND (reference sequence). The length of the CDR3 is 15 residues. V lost 4 bases, J lost 0 bases, and 10 bases lay in between. Sequencing was performed with immunoSEQ multiplex PCR; in TCRdb, only in-frame clones are kept and a portion is missing. The data show about 88,000 clones, roughly 93% seen once. The chain couples TRBV19 to TRBJ1-3; tentatively, D is TRBD1 (5 bases). The source material was T cells isolated from PBMCs. This clonotype originated in a human donor in good health. CDR3 sequence: CASSRGGHSGNTIYF. The CDR3 DNA reads as TGTGCCAGTAGTAGGGGCGGCCACTCTGGAAACACCATATATTTT.